This T cell receptor (beta chain) was recovered during a study of response to subunit inactivated influenza vaccine. TCRdb re-called the RT-PCR reads with MiXCR, one entry per CDR3 protein. The repertoire consists of 200,000 to 300,000 distinct CDR3 sequences, with 10% to 15% occurring once and the leading ten covering roughly 7.7%. Specimen: non-naive T cells sorted from PBMCs, collected 14 to 15 days before vaccination. This clonotype originated in a man aged 45-65 years who received an inactivated influenza vaccine.

In DNA form, the CDR3 reads TGCAGTGCTAGAGTGGGAGCCTATGGCTACACCTTC. This codes for CSARVGAYGYTF. The chain combines TRBV20-1 with TRBJ1-2; the D is unclear. The germline V and J ends were trimmed by 1 base and 4 bases, with 7 bases remaining between them. Germline CDR1 reads DFQATT; CDR2 reads SNEGSKA (reference sequence). There are 12 residues in the CDR3.